The rows below give T cell receptor beta chains drawn from one sample of a study of technical replicates of blood from four donors. The table came from immunoSEQ multiplex PCR; TCRdb's copy has only in-frame clones and leaves some out. The sample consists of roughly 64,000 clones, approximately 86% of them appearing once. The source material was PBMCs. The receptors come from a human donor in good health. Some clones in this sample may be carry-over from other donors' samples. Both conserved end residues are part of each CDR3. Each record gives: J gene, D gene, clone size, V gene, CDR3 protein, CDR3 DNA. D genes are given only for firm matches. Rows give clone size only sometimes, using once, few, many, or a class for an expanded clone.

TRBJ1-2 | . | . | TRBV5-1 | CASRDLRGGGYTF | TGCGCCAGCAGGGATCTACGCGGGGGAGGCTACACCTTC
TRBJ2-5 | TRBD2 | . | TRBV5-6 | CASSLTRGASGRQTQYF | TGTGCCAGCAGCTTGACCCGGGGGGCTAGCGGGAGACAGACCCAGTACTTC
TRBJ1-2 | . | . | TRBV5-4 | CASSADTTNYGYTF | TGTGCCAGCAGCGCGGACACCACTAACTATGGCTACACCTTC
TRBJ2-7 | . | . | TRBV11-2 | CASSLVCCRESYEQYF | TGTGCCAGCAGCTTAGTTTGTTGCCGGGAGAGCTACGAGCAGTACTTC
TRBJ1-4 | TRBD1 | . | TRBV12-5 | CASAYTSGGEKLFF | TGTGCTAGTGCCTATACTTCAGGGGGGGAAAAACTGTTTTTT
TRBJ2-1 | . | . | TRBV7-9 | CASSLGSASNEQFF | TGTGCCAGCAGCTTAGGTTCGGCTAGCAATGAGCAGTTCTTC
TRBJ1-1 | . | . | TRBV29-1 | CSVEGRTEAFF | TGCAGCGTTGAAGGGAGGACTGAAGCTTTCTTT
TRBJ2-3 | . | . | TRBV2 | CASSVEGGGDTQYF | TGTGCCAGCAGTGTGGAAGGGGGGGGAGATACGCAGTATTTT
TRBJ2-6 | . | . | TRBV7-9 | CASSSTGTGANVLTF | TGTGCCAGCAGCTCAACAGGGACTGGGGCCAACGTCCTGACTTTC
TRBJ1-2 | . | . | TRBV4-1 | CASSQPGVGYGYTF | TGCGCCAGCAGCCAACCGGGGGTGGGCTATGGCTACACCTTC
TRBJ2-1 | . | . | TRBV11-1 | CASTLDGWDNEQFF | TGTGCCAGCACCTTAGACGGGTGGGACAATGAGCAGTTCTTC
TRBJ2-7 | . | . | TRBV6-1 | CATRERTNDEQYF | TGTGCCACGAGGGAGCGAACAAACGACGAGCAGTACTTC
TRBJ1-5 | TRBD1 | . | TRBV18 | CASSPPGGAGNQPQHF | TGTGCCAGCTCACCCCCAGGGGGCGCGGGCAATCAGCCCCAGCATTTT
TRBJ2-2 | . | once | TRBV7-3 | CASSLGGTGELFF | TGTGCCAGCAGCTTAGGGGGGACCGGGGAGCTGTTTTTT
TRBJ1-2 | . | . | TRBV6-1 | CASREGMAYGYTF | TGTGCCAGCCGGGAGGGTATGGCCTATGGCTACACCTTC
TRBJ1-1 | . | . | TRBV2 | CASGAENTEAFF | TGTGCCAGCGGGGCGGAGAACACTGAAGCTTTCTTT
TRBJ2-2 | TRBD2 | . | TRBV4-2 | CASSPRGSGGTGELFF | TGTGCCAGCAGCCCCCGGGGTAGCGGGGGTACCGGGGAGCTGTTTTTT
TRBJ1-2 | . | . | TRBV11-3 | CASSLDIGNGYTF | TGTGCCAGCAGCTTAGACATCGGGAATGGCTACACCTTC
TRBJ2-1 | TRBD1 | . | TRBV7-3 | CASSLTGDTYNEQFF | TGTGCCAGCAGCCTGACAGGGGATACGTACAATGAGCAGTTCTTC
TRBJ2-1 | TRBD2 | . | TRBV5-1 | CASSFLAGADNEQFF | TGCGCCAGCAGCTTTCTAGCGGGGGCCGACAATGAGCAGTTCTTC
TRBJ1-5 | . | . | TRBV6-1 | CASGREARGNQPQHF | TGTGCCAGCGGTAGGGAGGCCCGCGGCAATCAGCCCCAGCATTTT
TRBJ1-1 | TRBD1 | . | TRBV18 | CASSQGAPGEAFF | TGTGCCAGCTCACAGGGGGCGCCCGGTGAAGCTTTCTTT
TRBJ1-5 | TRBD1 | . | TRBV28 | CASSFPGLGGQPQHF | TGTGCCAGCAGTTTCCCCGGGCTAGGGGGCCAGCCCCAGCATTTT
TRBJ2-3 | TRBD1 | . | TRBV4-3 | CASSQDRQGIDTQYF | TGCGCCAGCAGCCAAGATCGACAGGGGATAGATACGCAGTATTTT
TRBJ2-6 | TRBD2 | . | TRBV30 | CAWRELAGLSGANVLTF | TGTGCCTGGAGAGAACTAGCGGGTCTCTCTGGGGCCAACGTCCTGACTTTC
TRBJ1-4 | TRBD1 | . | TRBV25-1 | CASSDPDRGGEKLFF | TGTGCCAGCAGTGATCCGGACAGGGGCGGTGAAAAACTGTTTTTT
TRBJ1-2 | . | . | TRBV19 | CASSTGDNYGYTF | TGTGCCAGTAGTACAGGGGATAACTATGGCTACACCTTC
TRBJ1-2 | . | . | TRBV4-2 | CASSQEYLGADGYTF | TGTGCCAGCAGCCAAGAATACCTGGGAGCGGATGGCTACACCTTC
TRBJ1-4 | . | . | TRBV7-9 | CASSFSGGAVEKLFF | TGTGCCAGCAGCTTCTCCGGTGGGGCGGTTGAAAAACTGTTTTTT
TRBJ1-2 | TRBD1 | . | TRBV29-1 | CSAQNWPPGQGADGYTF | TGCAGCGCCCAAAATTGGCCACCGGGACAGGGGGCCGATGGCTACACCTTC
TRBJ2-5 | . | . | TRBV6-5 | CASSYGGIQETQYF | TGTGCCAGCAGTTACGGGGGGATCCAAGAGACCCAGTACTTC
TRBJ2-3 | TRBD2 | . | TRBV18 | CASSRRTSGMGADTQYF | TGTGCCAGCTCACGTCGGACTAGCGGGATGGGTGCAGATACGCAGTATTTT
TRBJ2-3 | TRBD2 | . | TRBV15 | CATSRGTSGVGTDTQYF | TGTGCCACCAGCAGAGGGACTAGCGGGGTGGGCACAGATACGCAGTATTTT
TRBJ2-1 | . | . | TRBV2 | CASSDGDTRPRFF | TGTGCCAGCAGCGATGGGGACACCCGACCTCGGTTCTTC
TRBJ2-3 | . | . | TRBV30 | CAWGRGDTQYF | TGTGCCTGGGGGAGAGGGGATACGCAGTATTTT
TRBJ1-1 | . | . | TRBV7-6 | CASSPQGGDTEAFF | TGTGCCAGCAGCCCTCAGGGAGGGGACACTGAAGCTTTCTTT
TRBJ2-4 | TRBD1 | . | TRBV9 | CASNPGTGVDIQYF | TGTGCCAGCAACCCCGGGACAGGGGTGGACATTCAGTACTTC
TRBJ2-5 | . | . | TRBV6-1 | CASIGPGEETQYF | TGTGCCAGCATAGGGCCAGGGGAAGAGACCCAGTACTTC
TRBJ1-2 | . | . | TRBV5-6 | CASSLGFRGHYGYTF | TGTGCCAGCAGCTTGGGGTTCAGGGGCCACTATGGCTACACCTTC
TRBJ2-1 | TRBD2 | . | TRBV27 | CASRLAGGDMWNEQFF | TGTGCCAGCAGACTAGCGGGAGGTGATATGTGGAATGAGCAGTTCTTC
TRBJ1-1 | . | . | TRBV4-2 | CASSQGRGGDTEAFF | TGTGCCAGCAGCCAAGGCAGGGGTGGCGACACTGAAGCTTTCTTT
TRBJ2-5 | TRBD2 | . | TRBV5-1 | CASSFGVTSGFWETQYF | TGCGCCAGCAGCTTTGGTGTGACTAGCGGCTTCTGGGAGACCCAGTACTTC
TRBJ1-1 | TRBD1 | . | TRBV2 | CASIPGGGYTEAFF | TGTGCCAGCATCCCAGGGGGCGGGTACACTGAAGCTTTCTTT
TRBJ1-5 | TRBD1 | . | TRBV19 | CASSMTGEVSFYSNQPQHF | TGTGCCAGTAGTATGACAGGGGAGGTTTCCTTTTATAGCAATCAGCCCCAGCATTTT